This T cell receptor beta chain was captured in a study of blood T cell repertoires in COVID-19. Across the study: There were acute and convalescent COVID-19 samples, and they came from the United States, Italy and Spain. From T cells, B-cell-depleted T cells, or PBMCs came the material, which was cDNA or gDNA.

Method: immunoSEQ multiplex PCR; TCRdb's copy keeps in-frame clones and lacks some. The sample contains 75,000 to 85,000 clones, 88% of which appear only once. This CDR3 region has 15 residues. CDR1 LNHDA and CDR2 SQIVND come from the germline V gene (reference sequence). V lost 5 bases to trimming and J lost 2 bases, with 13 bases between them. The origin of this receptor is a man in his fifties with active COVID-19. This chain joins TRBV19 and TRBJ2-4, with D maybe TRBD1 (6 bases). The specimen sequenced was peripheral blood. CDR3 nucleotides: TGTGCCAGTAGTCCTACAGGGCCCTCCAAAAACATTCAGTACTTC. This encodes CASSPTGPSKNIQYF.